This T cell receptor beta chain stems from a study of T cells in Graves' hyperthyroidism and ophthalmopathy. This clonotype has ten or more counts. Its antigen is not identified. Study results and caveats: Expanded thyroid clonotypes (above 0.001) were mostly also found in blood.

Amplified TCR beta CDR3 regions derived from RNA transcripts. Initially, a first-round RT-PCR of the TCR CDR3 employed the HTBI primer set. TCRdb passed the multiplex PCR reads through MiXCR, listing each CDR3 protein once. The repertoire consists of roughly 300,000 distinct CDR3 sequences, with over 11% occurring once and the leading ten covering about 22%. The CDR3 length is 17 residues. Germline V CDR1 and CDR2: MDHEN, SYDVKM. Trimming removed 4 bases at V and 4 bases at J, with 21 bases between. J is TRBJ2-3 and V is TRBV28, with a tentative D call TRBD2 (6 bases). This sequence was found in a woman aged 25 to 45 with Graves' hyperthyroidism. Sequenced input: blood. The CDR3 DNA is TGTGCCAGCAGTTCCCGGGACCTTCAGGGAGGACCAGATACGCAGTATTTT. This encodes CASSSRDLQGGPDTQYF.